The clone carrying this T cell receptor beta chain was counted once. What it binds is unknown. This likely came from a read error, as a far larger clone is one base away. Germline CDR1 KGHDR, CDR2 SFDVKD. There are 8 residues in the CDR3. The germline V and J ends were trimmed by 11 bases and 3 bases, with 1 base remaining between them. The TCR beta CDR3 regions underwent amplification using RNA transcripts as the source. In the first-round RT-PCR of the TCR CDR3, the HTBI primer set was used. TCRdb passed the multiplex PCR reads through MiXCR, listing each CDR3 protein once. The sample holds approximately 100,000 distinct CDR3 sequences; roughly 44% are singletons and the top ten take about 25%. The data are from a study of T cells in Graves' hyperthyroidism and ophthalmopathy. The wider study: Initial diagnosis, before any treatment, was when peripheral blood was collected. Overall study results and limits: Most thyroid-expanded clonotypes above 0.001 were also found in blood. A model using 13 V-J features told ophthalmopathy apart from stable hyperthyroidism.

The chain carries TRBV24-1 and TRBJ2-7; D unclear. The receptor's source is a man in his forties or fifties with Graves' hyperthyroidism. Sequencing was done on a sample of blood. The CDR3 nucleotides read TGTGCCAACTACGAGCAGTACTTC. Its translation is CANYEQYF.